This T cell receptor (beta chain) was identified during a study of neurological immune-mediated disorders. Study summary: The 35 or so multiple sclerosis patients comprised approximately 30 relapsing-remitting and 3 secondary progressive cases. Whole-study results and caveats: Because no CDR3 amino acid sequences were shared across subjects by expanded clones, private repertoires were suggested in all groups. The most TCR clonal expansion was seen in HTLV-1-associated myelopathy, whereas the least was seen in multiple sclerosis, below the level in healthy controls.

Many counts were recorded for this clonotype. Its specificity is not known. TCRdb passed the 5' RACE reads through MiXCR, listing each CDR3 protein once. The sample gives about 89,000 distinct CDR3 sequences, approximately 2.4% of which show up once; over 0.95% is in the top ten. PBMCs stored at -80 C, 2 million in total, were the source of the unsorted libraries. The source of this sequence is a woman younger than 45 with multiple sclerosis. Input material: PBMCs.

CDR3 bases: TGTGCCAGCAGCCGACTAGCGTTCCCAACAGATACGCAGTATTTT. Amino acid sequence: CASSRLAFPTDTQYF. The J gene is TRBJ2-3, the V gene TRBV6-2 or TRBV6-3; TRBD2 agrees at 8 bases. CDR1 and CDR2 (germline): MNHEY, SVGEGT. The CDR3 consists of 15 residues. V was clipped by 6 bases and J by 3 bases; unmatched bases: 8.